This T cell receptor beta chain was identified in a study of blood T cell repertoires in COVID-19. Study-level information: Collection of acute and convalescent COVID-19 samples took place in the United States, Italy and Spain. Nucleic acid was either cDNA or gDNA, and it came from T cells, B-cell-depleted T cells, or PBMCs.

Authors' methods: Amplification of reference gene primers was used by the study to estimate nucleated cell counts. Only in-frame clones appear in the TCRdb table, and some are missing; sequencing was by immunoSEQ multiplex PCR. Clone size and V and J calls were adopted from that table, with D and trimming inferred from the DNA. The sample yields 90,000 to 150,000 clones, roughly three quarters seen once. With V trimmed by 5 bases and J by 2 bases, 11 bases remained unmatched. The CDR3 is 17 residues long. The germline V gene encodes CDR1 SGHTA and CDR2 FQGTGA. The origin of this receptor is a woman aged 80 or older with acute or convalescent COVID-19. The source material was peripheral blood. The V and J genes are TRBV7-3 and TRBJ2-2, with 7 bases lining up with TRBD1. Here the CDR3 reads CASSPEAGTVNTGELFF. In DNA, the CDR3 is TGTGCCAGCAGCCCCGAAGCCGGGACAGTTAACACCGGGGAGCTGTTTTTT.